These 8 T cell receptor beta chains originate from one sample sequenced in a study of cytomegalovirus exposure and HLA in healthy donors. The PCR employed 60 Vbeta primers together with 13 Jbeta primers. Measured with immunoSEQ multiplex PCR; TCRdb has only the in-frame clones, and not every one. The table lists some 130,000 clones, roughly 74% of them singletons, with approximately 7% in the top ten. Sequencing input: PBMCs. Source of these receptors: a male donor in good health and CMV-seronegative.

This clone has just one count. The rearrangement links TRBV19 to TRBJ2-2; 9 bases match TRBD1. Germline-derived CDR1 and CDR2 are LNHDA and SQIVND (reference sequence). The V segment lost 6 bases and the J segment 4 bases; nucleotides outside the gene matches: 6. This CDR3 has 15 residues. The DNA of the CDR3 is TGTGCCAGTAGACCGGGACAGGGAGGCACCGGGGAGCTGTTTTTT. It encodes CASRPGQGGTGELFF.

V gene TRBV7-3 combines with J gene TRBJ2-1; the D gene is possibly TRBD2 (6 bases). The CDR3 is 11 residues long. Trimming stripped 5 bases from V and 9 bases from J, with 8 bases between. Germline V CDR1 and CDR2: SGHTA, FQGTGA. CDR3 sequence (DNA): TGTGCCAGCAGCCACGGGAGTGAGCAGTTCTTC. Translating it yields CASSHGSEQFF.

As to this clone: One junction end disagrees with the germline gene, perhaps due to a read error. In the same sample, other DNA sequences code for this CDR3. V and J are TRBV19 and TRBJ2-6, with 7 bases fitting TRBD2. CDR1 is LNHDA and CDR2 is SQIVND in the germline V gene (reference sequence). The CDR3 loop spans 16 amino acids. In DNA, the CDR3 is TGTGCCAGCAGTATGGGGGGGGGCTCTGGGGCCAACGTCCTGACTTTC. Translated, it gives CASSMGGGSGANVLTF.

V and J are TRBV6-6 and TRBJ1-5, with a tentative D call TRBD1 (5 bases). The CDR3 contains 14 residues. V lost 6 bases, J lost 5 bases, and 14 bases lay in between. Germline lookup yields CDR1 MNHNY and CDR2 SVGAGI (reference sequence). The CDR3 sequence: CASRPGQTYQPQHF. In nucleotides, the CDR3 is TGTGCCAGCAGACCAGGGCAAACTTATCAGCCCCAGCATTTT.

V usage is TRBV21-1 and J usage is TRBJ1-2. TRBV21-1 represents a pseudogene. This CDR3 spans 12 amino acids. In nucleotides, the CDR3 is TGTGCCATTACGGGGTTAAACTATGGCTACACCTTC. Translation gives CAITGLNYGYTF.

The chain couples TRBV27 to TRBJ2-1, with 13 bases matching TRBD2. Germline V gene lookup returns CDR1 MNHEY and CDR2 SMNVEV (reference sequence). The junction had 7 bases not matched to a gene; V was cut back by 4 bases and J by 1 base. The CDR3 loop spans 18 amino acids. The chain's CDR3 is CASSSGLAGRGSYNEQFF. DNA of the CDR3: TGTGCCAGCAGTTCGGGACTAGCGGGAAGAGGGTCCTACAATGAGCAGTTCTTC.

The chain combines TRBV9 with TRBJ1-5; 9 bases fit TRBD1. Germline CDR1 is SGDLS and CDR2 is YYNGEE. The CDR3 loop spans 14 amino acids. The V and J ends lost 3 bases and 7 bases, in that order; junction bases with no gene match: 5. This CDR3 is CASSAGTGIQPQHF. In nucleotides, the CDR3 is TGTGCCAGCAGCGCCGGGACAGGGATACAGCCCCAGCATTTT. The full variable domain, in which reference TRBV9 and TRBJ1-5 provide the parts outside the CDR3, is DSGVTQTPKHLITATGQRVTLRCSPRSGDLSVYWYQQSLDQGLQFLIQYYNGEERAKGNILERFSAQQFPDLHSELNLSSLELGDSALYFCASSAGTGIQPQHFGDGTRLSIL.

This clone has a handful of counts. The J gene is TRBJ1-4, the V gene TRBV5-8; no clear D gene. The CDR3 runs 15 residues. V was shortened by 2 bases and J by 5 bases, with 13 bases between the two germline ends. Per the germline V gene, CDR1 is SGHTS and CDR2 is YDEGEE. The DNA for the CDR3 is TGTGCCAGCAGCTTAGCTTCGCGTACGAATGAAAAACTGTTTTTT. Protein: CASSLASRTNEKLFF.